This T cell receptor beta chain was sequenced in a study of T and B cells in COVID-19 patients. Whole-study context: Most recovered patients had mild to moderate COVID-19 treated as outpatients. Comorbidities linked to unfavorable COVID-19 outcome were present in about 90% of the 20 active-infection patients.

TRB rearrangements were amplified by multiplex PCR with BIOMED2 TRB-A/B primers. Each CDR3 protein gets one entry after TCRdb re-called the multiplex PCR reads with MiXCR. Counted here are around 5,400 distinct CDR3 sequences, around a quarter occurring once; the ten biggest clones make up under 6.5%. With V trimmed by 4 bases and J by 8 bases, 8 bases remained unmatched. This CDR3 is 15 amino acids long. CDR1 SGHTA and CDR2 FQGNSA come from the germline V gene. Each TRB amplification used roughly 220-550 ng of genomic DNA from blood. The receptor's source is a human donor with active COVID-19. Sequencing was carried out using blood. J is TRBJ1-4 and V is TRBV7-2; 9 bases align to TRBD1. The chain's CDR3 is CASSSSGTGLEKLFF. For the CDR3, the DNA is TGTGCCAGCAGCTCATCCGGGACAGGGTTAGAAAAACTGTTTTTT.